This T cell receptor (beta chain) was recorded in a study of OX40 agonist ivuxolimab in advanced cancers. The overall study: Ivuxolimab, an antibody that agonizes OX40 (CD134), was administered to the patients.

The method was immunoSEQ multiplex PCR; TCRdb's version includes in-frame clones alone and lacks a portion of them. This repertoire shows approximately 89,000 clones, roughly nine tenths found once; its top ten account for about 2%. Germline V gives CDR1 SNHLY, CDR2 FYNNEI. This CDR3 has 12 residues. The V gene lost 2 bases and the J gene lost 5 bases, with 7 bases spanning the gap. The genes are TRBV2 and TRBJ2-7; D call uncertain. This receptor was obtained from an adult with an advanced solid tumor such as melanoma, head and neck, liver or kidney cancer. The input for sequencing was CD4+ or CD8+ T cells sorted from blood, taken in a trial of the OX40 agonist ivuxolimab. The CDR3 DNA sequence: TGTGCCAGCAGTGAACGGAGCCACGAGCAGTACTTC. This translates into CASSERSHEQYF.